This TCR beta chain was sequenced in a study of shared clonotypes between healthy human individuals (dated by TCRdb to the early 2020s). Regarding the study in general: The cohort comprised a couple of women and three men aged 18 to 49 years. For each donor, three plates each were used for CD4 naive and CD4 memory, two plates were used for CD8 naive, and one plate was used for CD8 memory. Blood TCR repertoires of five healthy adults were deeply sequenced to estimate repertoire size and the extent of clonotype sharing between individuals. Different laboratories and diverse techniques were used to prepare libraries and sequence TCR repertoires, to increase sequencing depth and limit assay-specific biases. Per donor, leukapheresis produced somewhere between about 0.9 and 10 billion PBMCs.

The donors were healthy, HIV-negative adults with no recently reported acute infections or vaccinations. Every donor was a Caucasian adult living in Nashville, Tennessee, USA. CD4+ T cells were enriched by magnetic negative selection; naive cells were then positively selected on CD45RA, and the negative fraction formed the memory subset. Blood was obtained by leukapheresis, after which PBMCs were separated by Ficoll-Histopaque density gradient centrifugation and cryopreserved in liquid nitrogen vapor phase. Purity and quantity of every magnetically sorted T cell population were checked by analytical flow cytometry. Genomic DNA was isolated from each sorted fraction and quantified by UV absorbance on a Nanodrop 2000c. Comments on this clone: The antigen it recognizes is unknown. It has no much larger one-base neighbor in the sample; base qualities were not kept.

CDR1 and CDR2, looked up from the germline V gene, are SGHRS and YFSETQ. V lost 1 base and J lost 0 bases; the stretch between them is 13 bases long. Counted from cysteine to phenylalanine, this CDR3 has 16 amino acids. Only CDR3 DNA remains: 48 bases, in frame from the first base. Paper-wide results and their limitations: The genetic and exposure-history diversity represented was limited by the small number of donors. Sampling was restricted to blood, and TCR repertoires in tissues likely differ from the TCR repertoires found in blood. Estimated clonotype richness was generally larger for naive than for memory subsets. Pairwise subsampling indicated that sequencing depth was expected to affect the degree of clonotype sharing among donors. When a few donors were compared, the shared fraction of clonotypes was around 4.6% for naive CD4, approximately 3.5% for naive CD8, roughly 2.5% for memory CD4, and 0.3% to 0.5% for memory CD8. Clonotypes shared by all four sorted-subset donors showed higher generation probabilities than non-shared clonotypes. Incomplete sequencing was indicated by rarefaction of sorted-subset datasets, despite the large sequencing depth.

Using the deep immunoSEQ assay, multiplex PCR amplified TCR CDR3 regions from genomic DNA. For each cell subset, the extracted genomic DNA was distributed evenly across all wells of several immunoSEQ 96-well plates, and each plate served as one replicate. For sorted subsets, approximately 0.2 ug of genomic DNA, equivalent to 25,000 to 30,000 T cell genomes, went into each replicate PCR. Purified libraries were measured with a Qubit 3.0 fluorometer, size-checked on a Bioanalyzer 2100, and measured again with the KAPA Library Quantification kit. A separate single-read 150-cycle Illumina NextSeq 550 flow cell was used to sequence each immunoSEQ 96-well plate. On the authors' methods: Because the immunoSEQ output held only junctional sequences and lacked quality scores, the filtering could not match the filtering applied to full-length reads. Sequences were annotated with PyIR, a Python wrapper for IgBLAST v1.9, and V/J genes and CDR3 were assigned using IMGT germline references. Reads with weak V/J assignments (E-value above 1e-6), missing CDR3, stop codons, out-of-frame junctions, or ambiguous translated residues were removed. A V3J clonotype was defined by an identical inferred V gene, J gene, and CDR3 amino acid sequence. Percentage overlap between repertoires was calculated by dividing the number of shared unique clonotypes by the size of the smaller repertoire. Repertoire richness was assessed with RTK rarefaction, the Chao1 estimator, and Recon v2.1 estimates of unobserved clonotypes. OLGA was used to compute generation probabilities for all TCRbeta clonotypes that the gDNA method yielded from a few donors. Held by TCRdb, this immuneACCESS table contains in-frame sequences only and omits some clones. Under half of the omission traces to an unresolved V gene where checked; the cause of the rest is unknown. V, J and clone size reflect that table, while D and trimming were determined from the DNA. This sample holds a few hundred thousand clones; about 96% were observed only once. The ten largest make up around 0.06% of the sample.

Recombination joined TRBV5-1 with TRBJ1-1, and possibly TRBD1, on 6 matching bases. This TCR came from a woman aged 25-40 years in good health. Sequences were obtained from naive CD4+ T cells sorted from blood. The cell subset or site label, as the study defines it: CD45RA+ positively selected. The CDR3 reads CASSLSVTGMNTEAFF. The base sequence is TGCGCCAGCAGCTTGAGTGTAACAGGGATGAACACTGAAGCTTTCTTT.